This is a list of T cell receptor beta chains from one sample in a study of cytomegalovirus exposure and HLA in healthy donors. Only in-frame clones appear in the TCRdb table, and some are missing; sequencing was by immunoSEQ multiplex PCR. Of some 140,000 clones detected, about nine tenths appear once; the ten largest clones hold less than 7%. The material sequenced was PBMCs. The source is a woman in her thirties in good health and CMV-seropositive. Each CDR3 is given with its conserved first and last residue. The D gene is left open where the match is weak. Where a row states a size, it is once, few, many or the class of an expanded clone; other rows omit it.

NA TRBJ2-2 TRBV4-1 NA TGCGCCAGCAGCCAAGGGCGGAGAGCGGACACCGGGGAGCTGTTTTTT CASSQGRRADTGELFF
NA TRBJ1-3 TRBV15 NA TGTGCCACCAGCAGAGATCTCGGCGGAGGAAACACCATATATTTT CATSRDLGGGNTIYF
NA TRBJ1-5 TRBV19 NA TGTGCCAGTAGTTCTGGACAGTTCAATCAGCCCCAGCATTTT CASSSGQFNQPQHF
NA TRBJ2-7 TRBV27 TRBD2 TGTGCCAGCAGTTTCGGGAGCGGGGGGCCCTACGAGCAGTACTTC CASSFGSGGPYEQYF
NA TRBJ2-7 TRBV6-6 TRBD2 TGTGCCAGCAGTGACCCGTCCGGGACTAGCTACGAGCAGTACTTC CASSDPSGTSYEQYF
once TRBJ1-2 TRBV6-1 TRBD1 TGTGCCATCGGGGACAGGGCTAACTATGGCTACACCTTC CAIGDRANYGYTF
NA TRBJ1-3 TRBV9 NA TGTGCCAGCAGCTACGGACAGACTGGAAACACCATATATTTT CASSYGQTGNTIYF
NA TRBJ2-7 TRBV28 TRBD1 TGTGCCAGCAAAGACAGGGGTCCCTACGAGCAGTACTTC CASKDRGPYEQYF
once TRBJ2-1 TRBV2 TRBD1 TGTGCCAGCAGTAGTGGACAGGGCGATGAGCAGTTCTTC CASSSGQGDEQFF
NA TRBJ1-3 TRBV5-6 NA TGTGCAAGCAGCCCCGGGATCTCTGGAAACACCATATATTTT CASSPGISGNTIYF
NA TRBJ2-2 TRBV28 NA TGTGCCAGCAGTTTATTCGGGACATCGAACACCGGGGAGCTGTTTTTT CASSLFGTSNTGELFF
NA TRBJ2-4 TRBV4-2 NA TGTGCCAGCAGCCCAGGGCAGTTAAACATTCAGTACTTC CASSPGQLNIQYF
NA TRBJ2-7 TRBV7-2 NA TGTGCCAGCAGCCGACGGGCGGGGCCCCAGGAGCAGTACTTC CASSRRAGPQEQYF
NA TRBJ1-2 TRBV2 NA TGTGCCAGCAGCCGAGGAGTCTTGGCTTTTTCCCTATCAAACTATGGCTACACCTTC CASSRGVLAFSLSNYGYTF
NA TRBJ1-5 TRBV6-1 TRBD1 TGTGCCAGCAGTGAACACGGACAGGGCAATCAGCCCCAGCATTTT CASSEHGQGNQPQHF
once TRBJ1-2 TRBV29-1 NA TGCAGCGTTGGAGCAGGGAGGGGTGGCTACACCTTC CSVGAGRGGYTF
NA TRBJ2-5 TRBV9 TRBD1 TGTGCCAGCAGCAACAGGGGCGGCCAAGAGACCCAGTACTTC CASSNRGGQETQYF
NA TRBJ2-2 TRBV19 NA TGTGCCAGTAGTCCGTCGCGGACTGCGAACACCGGGGAGCTGTTTTTT CASSPSRTANTGELFF
NA TRBJ2-1 TRBV5-4 TRBD2 TGTGCCAGCGACTGGACTAGCGGGGGGTATAACCGCAATGAGCAGTTCTTC CASDWTSGGYNRNEQFF
NA TRBJ2-5 TRBV7-3 NA TGTGCCAGCAAGATCGGACAACGTCTGAAGACCCAGTACTTC CASKIGQRLKTQYF
NA TRBJ1-1 TRBV7-2 TRBD1 TGTGCCAGCAGCCCCCGGACAGGTGGACTGAACACTGAAGCTTTCTTT CASSPRTGGLNTEAFF
once TRBJ2-7 TRBV6-5 TRBD2 TGTGCCAGCAGCGGGGGGGCCACGCAGTACTTC CASSGGATQYF
NA TRBJ1-2 TRBV18 TRBD1 TGTGCCAGCTCACCAAATGCCGGGACAGGGACTAACTATGGCTACACCTTC CASSPNAGTGTNYGYTF
NA TRBJ1-1 TRBV9 NA TGTGCCAGCAGCGTCTCGGGGGGTGGGACTGAAGCTTTCTTT CASSVSGGGTEAFF
NA TRBJ2-1 TRBV6-5 TRBD2 TGTGCCAGCAGTCCGCTAGCGGGGGTCTACAATGAGCAGTTCTTC CASSPLAGVYNEQFF
NA TRBJ2-3 TRBV5-1 TRBD1 TGCGCCAGCACTTCGACAGGGGAAGATACGCAGTATTTT CASTSTGEDTQYF
NA TRBJ2-1 TRBV7-3 TRBD2 TGTGCCAGCAGCCCAACCGGACTAGGGGATGAGCAGTTCTTC CASSPTGLGDEQFF
NA TRBJ2-1 TRBV7-2 NA TGTGCCAGCAGCTTAATATCGGGGAGCTCCTACAATGAGCAGTTCTTC CASSLISGSSYNEQFF
NA TRBJ2-1 TRBV7-3 TRBD2 TGTGCCAGCAGCCCCCGACTAGCGGGAGTTAGCTACAATGAGCAGTTCTTC CASSPRLAGVSYNEQFF
NA TRBJ2-5 TRBV28 TRBD1 TGTGCCAGCAGTGACAGGGGGCGAGAGACCCAGTACTTC CASSDRGRETQYF
NA TRBJ1-4 TRBV7-9 NA TGTGCCAGCAGCACCCGACTCGAGAAAGATGAAAAACTGTTTTTT CASSTRLEKDEKLFF
NA TRBJ2-3 TRBV10-3 NA TGTGCCATCAGTGATTCATCAGATACGCAGTATTTT CAISDSSDTQYF
NA TRBJ1-2 TRBV7-8 NA TGTGCCAGCAGCTTAGGTCCTCGGGATGGCTACACCTTC CASSLGPRDGYTF
NA TRBJ2-1 TRBV6-1 NA TGTGCCAGCAGTGAAGAGGGACACCCTCTCTACAATGAGCAGTTCTTC CASSEEGHPLYNEQFF
NA TRBJ2-3 TRBV5-1 TRBD1 TGCGCCAGCAGCTATTGGGACAGGGTGTCAGATACGCAGTATTTT CASSYWDRVSDTQYF
NA TRBJ2-7 TRBV27 TRBD2 TGTGCCAGCAGTTGGGGGGGCTCCTACGAGCAGTACTTC CASSWGGSYEQYF
NA TRBJ2-7 TRBV5-1 NA TGCGCCAGCAGCCTCAGGGAGGCCTACGAGCAGTACTTC CASSLREAYEQYF
NA TRBJ2-5 TRBV14 TRBD1 TGTGCCAGCAGCCAAGCAACTCTTAGGGGGCTTCAAGAGACCCAGTACTTC CASSQATLRGLQETQYF
NA TRBJ1-2 TRBV19 NA TGTGCCAGTACCCGCCAGGGCATGGGCTACACCTTC CASTRQGMGYTF
once TRBJ1-1 TRBV11-2 NA TGTGCCAGCAGCTTACGGGGGGTGATGAACACTGAAGCTTTCTTT CASSLRGVMNTEAFF